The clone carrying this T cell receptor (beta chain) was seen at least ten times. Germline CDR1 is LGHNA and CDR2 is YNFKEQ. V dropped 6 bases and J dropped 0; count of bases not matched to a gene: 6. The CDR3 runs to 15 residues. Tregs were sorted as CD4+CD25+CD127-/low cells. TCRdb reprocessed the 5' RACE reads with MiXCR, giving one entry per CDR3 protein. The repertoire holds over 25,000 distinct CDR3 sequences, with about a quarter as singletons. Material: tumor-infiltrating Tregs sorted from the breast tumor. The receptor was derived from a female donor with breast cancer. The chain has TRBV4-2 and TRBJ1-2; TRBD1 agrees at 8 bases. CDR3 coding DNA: TGTGCCAGCAGACCTAACAGGGGGACTAACTATGGCTACACCTTC. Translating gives CASRPNRGTNYGYTF.